This TCR beta chain came from a study of T cells in Graves' hyperthyroidism and ophthalmopathy. Study summary: The blood sample was taken at first diagnosis, before treatment began. Overall study findings and caveats: A model of 13 V-J features distinguished ophthalmopathy from stable hyperthyroidism. The model anticipated ophthalmopathy a median about 6.5 months pre-onset.

The CDR3 loop spans 14 amino acids. The V gene's germline CDR1 is DFQATT and CDR2 SNEGSKA (reference sequence). The trim removed 2 bases at V and 2 bases at J, leaving 6 bases unmatched. Points on this clonotype: Antigen: not known. This sequence may be a read error, since a much larger clone differs from it by one base.

There were TCR beta CDR3 regions amplified from RNA transcripts. The primer set for the first-round RT-PCR of the TCR CDR3 was HTBI. TCRdb used MiXCR to reprocess the multiplex PCR reads, holding one entry per CDR3 protein. This table holds about 690,000 distinct CDR3 sequences, roughly 17% found once. The clonotype comes from a man aged 50-59 years with Graves' hyperthyroidism. The J gene is TRBJ2-7, the V gene TRBV20-1, with 7 bases aligning to TRBD2. The source material was blood. The CDR3 sequence: CSARPGEGPYEQYF. The CDR3 DNA follows: TGCAGTGCTAGACCGGGGGAGGGCCCCTACGAGCAGTACTTC.